The 21 T cell receptor beta chains in this list originate from one sample, sequenced in a study of vaccination and CD4 T cells after COVID-19. The study sequenced cultured CD4+ T cell DNA using the Oncomine TCR Beta short-read assay. MiXCR was run by TCRdb on the PCR reads, yielding one entry per CDR3 protein. This table has nearly 15,000 distinct CDR3 sequences, about 48% appearing once. Their target antigens are unknown. As to treatment: roughly 10-day PBMC culture with coronavirus spike peptide pools or control peptides (ViraFEST assay). Source material: CD4+ T cells from blood, cultured in vitro. These receptors all come from a human donor who had recovered from COVID-19.

The rearrangement links TRBV7-9 to TRBJ1-2, with D possibly TRBD1 on 5 matching bases. The CDR3 totals 15 residues. Deletions cut 1 base from V and 4 bases from J, with 13 bases between. From germline, CDR1 is SEHNR and CDR2 FQNEAQ (reference sequence). CDR3 amino acids: CASSLEAGKSYGYTF. The CDR3 DNA follows: TGTGCCAGCAGCTTAGAGGCAGGGAAATCCTATGGCTACACCTTC. Combining the CDR3 with reference TRBV7-9 and TRBJ1-2 gives the whole variable domain DTGVSQNPRHKITKRGQNVTFRCDPISEHNRLYWYRQTLGQGPEFLTYFQNEAQLEKSRLLSDRFSAERPKGSFSTLEIQRTEQGDSAMYLCASSLEAGKSYGYTFGSGTRLTVV.

V gene TRBV6-5 combines with J gene TRBJ1-2; no clear D gene. V lost 0 bases and J 2 bases, leaving 13 bases between the germline ends. CDR1 is MNHEY, CDR2 SVGAGI, per germline. CDR3 length: 16 amino acids. The CDR3 loop is CASSYSNSRQNYGYTF. CDR3 nucleotide sequence: TGTGCCAGCAGTTACTCGAATTCCAGGCAGAACTATGGCTACACCTTC.

The chain employs TRBV5-1 and TRBJ2-5; TRBD2 aligns across 8 bases. CDR1 and CDR2 from the germline V gene are SGHRS and YFSETQ. The CDR3 sequence is 14 residues long. J lost 1 base, V lost 5 bases, and 4 bases had no gene match. The CDR3, as DNA: TGCGCCAGCAGTAGCGGGACGACCCAAGAGACCCAGTACTTC. Its translation: CASSSGTTQETQYF.

The rearrangement uses TRBV24-1 and TRBJ2-1; TRBD2 matches 13 bases. The CDR3 length is 21 residues. Germline CDR1 KGHDR, CDR2 SFDVKD. The J segment lost 0 bases and the V segment lost 4 bases, leaving 14 bases of the junction unmatched. The DNA of the CDR3 is TGTGCCACCAGTGAACAATCCCGGACTAGCGGGAGCAAGAGCTCCTACAATGAGCAGTTCTTC. It translates to CATSEQSRTSGSKSSYNEQFF.

The chain carries TRBV28 and TRBJ2-3; possibly TRBD1 for D (6 bases). This CDR3 has 15 residues. CDR1 is MDHEN and CDR2 is SYDVKM in the germline V gene. V lost 4 bases, J lost 3 bases, and 14 bases lay in between. The chain's CDR3 is CASSSNRVLTDTQYF. CDR3 sequence (DNA): TGTGCCAGCAGTTCGAACAGGGTTTTGACAGATACGCAGTATTTT.

The chain carries TRBV27 and TRBJ1-5; the D is unclear. V was cut by 7 bases and J by 4 bases, with 17 bases left in between. In germline, CDR1 is MNHEY, CDR2 SMNVEV (reference sequence). The CDR3 is made up of 15 amino acids. The chain's CDR3 is CASTSFAGGNQPQHF. In DNA form, the CDR3 reads TGTGCCAGCACCTCCTTCGCGGGCGGAAATCAGCCCCAGCATTTT.

J is TRBJ2-1 and V is TRBV6-2 or TRBV6-3, with D possibly being TRBD2 (5 bases). The CDR3 is 12 amino acids. Germline lookup yields CDR1 MNHEY and CDR2 SVGEGT. The V end was cut by 4 bases, the J end by 10 bases, with 11 bases between. The CDR3 spells CASSFLASEQFF. The CDR3 bases are TGTGCCAGCAGTTTCCTGGCTAGCGAGCAGTTCTTC.

The table lists this clonotype with a few counts. The V gene is TRBV6-1, the J gene TRBJ1-1; possible D gene TRBD1, 5 bases. CDR1 and CDR2 from the germline V gene are MNHNS and SASEGT. V lost 6 bases, J lost 5 bases, and 16 bases lay in between. The CDR3 consists of 14 residues. This CDR3 is CASSPDRKGTEAFF. DNA of the CDR3: TGTGCCAGCAGCCCCGATAGGAAGGGGACTGAAGCTTTCTTT.

V is TRBV6-5 and J is TRBJ2-1; 13 positions match TRBD2. CDR3 length: 16 amino acids. V dropped 0 bases and J dropped 12; count of bases not matched to a gene: 8. Germline V gives CDR1 MNHEY, CDR2 SVGAGI. As DNA, the CDR3 is TGTGCCAGCAGTTACTCACTAGCGGGAGGGCCTGGGGTGCAGTTCTTC. This gives the protein CASSYSLAGGPGVQFF.

The chain recombines TRBV7-2 with TRBJ2-1; 8 bases fit TRBD1. Germline lookup yields CDR1 SGHTA and CDR2 FQGNSA. V lost 5 bases, J lost 5 bases, and 11 bases stayed unmatched. This CDR3 contains 16 residues. CDR3 sequence: CASSPRTGITNNEQFF. The CDR3 nucleotides are TGTGCCAGCAGCCCCCGGACAGGGATCACCAACAATGAGCAGTTCTTC. The whole variable domain, remainder taken from reference TRBV7-2 and TRBJ2-1, is GAGVSQSPSNKVTEKGKDVELRCDPISGHTALYWYRQSLGQGLEFLIYFQGNSAPDKSGLPSDRFSAERTGGSVSTLTIQRTQQEDSAVYLCASSPRTGITNNEQFFGPGTRLTVL.

This clonotype was observed once. This chain links TRBV2 with TRBJ2-5; no definite D call. CDR3 size: 13 residues. Trimming pared 1 base from V and 7 bases from J, leaving 10 bases between. Germline V gene data show CDR1 as SNHLY and CDR2 as FYNNEI. The CDR3 DNA follows: TGTGCCAGCAGTGAAGGGCAGGACGGGACCCAGTACTTC. It specifies CASSEGQDGTQYF.

The chain couples TRBV7-2 to TRBJ2-7, with TRBD1 matching over 9 bases. With 3 bases clipped from V and 2 bases from J, the junction kept 5 bases outside the gene matches. Germline-derived CDR1 and CDR2 are SGHTA and FQGNSA. CDR3 length: 15 residues. The CDR3 DNA follows: TGTGCCAGCAGCTTTACCGGGACAGGGACCTACGAGCAGTACTTC. It yields the protein CASSFTGTGTYEQYF.

V is TRBV20-1 and J is TRBJ1-1; D unresolved. V was shortened by 1 base and J by 0 bases, with 12 bases between the two germline ends. The CDR3 consists of 15 residues. Germline V lookup: CDR1 DFQATT, CDR2 SNEGSKA (reference sequence). DNA for the CDR3: TGCAGTGCTAGAGTTGGACGGTCCCTGAACACTGAAGCTTTCTTT. Translating it yields CSARVGRSLNTEAFF.

This chain joins TRBV20-1 and TRBJ1-6; 8 bases agree with TRBD1. The germline gives CDR1 DFQATT, CDR2 SNEGSKA (reference sequence). Trimming at V came to 0 bases and at J to 7 bases, leaving 11 bases not matched to a gene. The CDR3 is 17 amino acids. Here the CDR3 DNA reads TGCAGTGCTAGAGACTTCGCAGGGGGCGTCGTAAATTCACCCCTCCACTTT. Amino acid sequence: CSARDFAGGVVNSPLHF.

This clonotype appeared a few times. The chain recombines TRBV20-1 with TRBJ2-3; D is possibly TRBD2 (7 bases). The CDR3 sequence is 15 residues long. Germline V gives CDR1 DFQATT, CDR2 SNEGSKA (reference sequence). Trimming took off 6 bases at V and 8 bases at J, with 24 bases between the two ends. This CDR3 is CSASAPREAGVTQYF. The DNA for the CDR3 is TGCAGTGCGTCAGCCCCCCGGGAGGCAGGGGTTACGCAGTATTTT.

The V call is TRBV6-5, the J call TRBJ2-7; 7 positions agree with TRBD1. The CDR3 contains 15 residues. The V gene end was trimmed by 3 bases and the J gene end by 4 bases; junction bases not matched to a gene: 9. Germline-derived CDR1 and CDR2 are MNHEY and SVGAGI. The CDR3 protein is CASSYTGTVSYEQYF. The CDR3 coding sequence is TGTGCCAGCAGTTATACTGGGACAGTCTCATACGAGCAGTACTTC.

This clonotype was recorded a few times. The chain combines TRBV20-1 with TRBJ2-7; 14 positions match TRBD2. Germline V gene sequence: CDR1 DFQATT, CDR2 SNEGSKA (reference sequence). With V trimmed by 7 bases and J by 6 bases, 5 bases remained unmatched. The CDR3 totals 13 residues. The CDR3: CSETSGRVGEQYF. Here the CDR3 DNA reads TGCAGTGAGACTAGCGGGAGGGTGGGCGAGCAGTACTTC.

This clonotype was observed a few times. The chain recombines TRBV6-5 with TRBJ1-1; D uncertain. CDR1 and CDR2 from the germline V gene are MNHEY and SVGAGI. The V and J ends lost 0 bases and 3 bases respectively, with 5 bases between them. CDR3 length: 13 amino acids. The chain's CDR3 is CASSYSGYTEAFF. The DNA of the CDR3 is TGTGCCAGCAGTTACTCAGGATACACTGAAGCTTTCTTT.

The chain is built from TRBV15 and TRBJ1-2, with 9 bases lining up with TRBD1. The length of the CDR3 is 16 residues. Trimming at V came to 3 bases and at J to 7 bases, leaving 12 bases not matched to a gene. Germline V gene lookup returns CDR1 LNHNV and CDR2 YYDKDF (reference sequence). In nucleotides, the CDR3 is TGTGCCACCAGCAGGAAACAGGGGGCGACTAGGGCTGGCTACACCTTC. Amino acid sequence: CATSRKQGATRAGYTF.

The chain couples TRBV15 to TRBJ1-2; 11 bases match TRBD1. The length of the CDR3 is 15 residues. Germline V gene sequence: CDR1 LNHNV, CDR2 YYDKDF (reference sequence). The V and J ends lost 1 base and 2 bases, in that order; junction bases with no gene match: 0. The CDR3 is CATSRGTGGNYGYTF. The CDR3 nucleotides read TGTGCCACCAGCAGAGGGACAGGGGGCAACTATGGCTACACCTTC.

The gene calls are TRBV28 and TRBJ2-7, with 7 bases identical to TRBD1. Germline V lookup: CDR1 MDHEN, CDR2 SYDVKM. The CDR3 is 15 amino acids. Unmatched junction bases numbered 9, after V lost 6 bases and J lost 1 base. The CDR3 sequence: CASSPNRGRSYEQYF. The CDR3 nucleotides are TGTGCCAGCAGCCCAAACAGGGGACGGTCCTACGAGCAGTACTTC. The full variable domain, completed using reference TRBV28 and TRBJ2-7, is DVKVTQSSRYLVKRTGEKVFLECVQDMDHENMFWYRQDPGLGLRLIYFSYDVKMKEKGDIPEGYSVSREKKERFSLILESASTNQTSMYLCASSPNRGRSYEQYFGPGTRLTVT.